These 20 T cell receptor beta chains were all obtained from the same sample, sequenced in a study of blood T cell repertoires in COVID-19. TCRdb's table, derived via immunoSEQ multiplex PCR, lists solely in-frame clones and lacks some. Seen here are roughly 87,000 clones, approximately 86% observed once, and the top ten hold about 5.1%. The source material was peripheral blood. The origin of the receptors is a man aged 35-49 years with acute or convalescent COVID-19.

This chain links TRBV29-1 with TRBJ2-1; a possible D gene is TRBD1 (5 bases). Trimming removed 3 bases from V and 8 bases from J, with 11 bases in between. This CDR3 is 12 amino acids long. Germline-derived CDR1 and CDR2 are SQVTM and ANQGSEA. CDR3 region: CSVDRVEDEQFF. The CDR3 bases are TGCAGCGTTGACAGGGTCGAGGATGAGCAGTTCTTC.

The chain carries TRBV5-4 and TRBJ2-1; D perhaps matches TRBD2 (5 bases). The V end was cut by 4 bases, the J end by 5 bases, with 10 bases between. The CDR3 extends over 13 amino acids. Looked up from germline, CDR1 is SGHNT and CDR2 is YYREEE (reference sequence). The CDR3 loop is CASSPGVNNEQFF. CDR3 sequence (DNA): TGTGCCAGCAGCCCCGGGGTTAACAATGAGCAGTTCTTC.

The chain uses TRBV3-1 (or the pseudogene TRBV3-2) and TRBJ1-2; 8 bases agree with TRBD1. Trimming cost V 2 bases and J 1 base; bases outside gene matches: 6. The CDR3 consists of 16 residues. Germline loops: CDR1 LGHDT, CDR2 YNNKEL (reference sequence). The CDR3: CASSQRTGQGNYGYTF. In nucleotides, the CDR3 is TGTGCCAGCAGCCAAAGGACAGGGCAGGGTAACTATGGCTACACCTTC.

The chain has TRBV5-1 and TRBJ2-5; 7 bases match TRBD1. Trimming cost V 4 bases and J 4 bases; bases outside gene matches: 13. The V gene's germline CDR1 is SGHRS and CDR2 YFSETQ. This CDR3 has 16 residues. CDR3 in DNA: TGCGCCAGCAGCCAGGCCGTAGGGGGCAAGGGAGAGACCCAGTACTTC. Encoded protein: CASSQAVGGKGETQYF.

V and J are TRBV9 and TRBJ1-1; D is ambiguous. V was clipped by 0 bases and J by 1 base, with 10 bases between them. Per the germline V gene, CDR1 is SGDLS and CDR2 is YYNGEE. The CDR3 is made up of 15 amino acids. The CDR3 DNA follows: TGTGCCAGCAGCGTAGGCGGTCGAAGGAACACTGAAGCTTTCTTT. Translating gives CASSVGGRRNTEAFF.

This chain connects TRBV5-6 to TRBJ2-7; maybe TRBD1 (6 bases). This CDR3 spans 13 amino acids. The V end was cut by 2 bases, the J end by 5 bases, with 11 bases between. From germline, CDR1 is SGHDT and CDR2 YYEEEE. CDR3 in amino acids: CASSFRGFNEQYF. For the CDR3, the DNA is TGTGCCAGCAGCTTTAGGGGGTTTAACGAGCAGTACTTC. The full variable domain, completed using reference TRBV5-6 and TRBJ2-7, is DAGVTQSPTHLIKTRGQQVTLRCSPKSGHDTVSWYQQALGQGPQFIFQYYEEEERQRGNFPDRFSGHQFPNYSSELNVNALLLGDSALYLCASSFRGFNEQYFGPGTRLTVT.

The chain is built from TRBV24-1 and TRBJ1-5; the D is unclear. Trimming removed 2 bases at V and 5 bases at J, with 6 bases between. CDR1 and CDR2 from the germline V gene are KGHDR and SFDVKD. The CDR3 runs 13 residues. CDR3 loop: CATSDWSHQPQHF. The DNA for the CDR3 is TGTGCCACCAGTGATTGGAGTCATCAGCCCCAGCATTTT.

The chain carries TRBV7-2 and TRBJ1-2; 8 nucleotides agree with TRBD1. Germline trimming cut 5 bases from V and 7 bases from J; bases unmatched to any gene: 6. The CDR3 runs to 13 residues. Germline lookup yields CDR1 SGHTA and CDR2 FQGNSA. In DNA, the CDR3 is TGTGCCAGCAGCACCACAGGGGGGTTTGGCTACACCTTC. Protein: CASSTTGGFGYTF.

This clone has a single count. CDR3 residues: CASREGANLAKNIQYF. CDR3 DNA: TGTGCCAGTAGGGAGGGAGCAAATTTAGCCAAAAACATTCAGTACTTC. The V call is TRBV19, the J call TRBJ2-4, with D possibly TRBD2 on 6 matching bases. V dropped 6 bases and J dropped 0 bases, with 15 bases sitting between them. The CDR3 is made up of 16 amino acids. The germline gives CDR1 LNHDA, CDR2 SQIVND (reference sequence).

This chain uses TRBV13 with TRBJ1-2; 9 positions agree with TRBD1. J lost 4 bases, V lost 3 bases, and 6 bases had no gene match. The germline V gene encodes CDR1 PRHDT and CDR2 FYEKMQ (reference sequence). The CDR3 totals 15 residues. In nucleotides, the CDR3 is TGTGCCAGCAGCTTGGGACAGGGAGGATTCTATGGCTACACCTTC. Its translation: CASSLGQGGFYGYTF. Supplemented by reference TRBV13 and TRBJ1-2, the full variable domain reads AAGVIQSPRHLIKEKRETATLKCYPIPRHDTVYWYQQGPGQDPQFLISFYEKMQSDKGSIPDRFSAQQFSDYHSELNMSSLELGDSALYFCASSLGQGGFYGYTFGSGTRLTVV.

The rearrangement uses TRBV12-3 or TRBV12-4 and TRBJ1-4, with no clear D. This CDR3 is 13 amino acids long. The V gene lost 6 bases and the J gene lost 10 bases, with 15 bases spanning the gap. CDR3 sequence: CASSPSGSRKLFF. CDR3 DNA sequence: TGTGCCAGCAGCCCATCGGGGAGTCGAAAACTGTTTTTT.

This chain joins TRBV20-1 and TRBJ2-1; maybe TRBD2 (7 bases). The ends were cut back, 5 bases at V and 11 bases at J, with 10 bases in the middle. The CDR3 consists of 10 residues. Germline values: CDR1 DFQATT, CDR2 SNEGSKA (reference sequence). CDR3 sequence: CSAGGAQQFF. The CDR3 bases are TGCAGTGCTGGGGGGGCCCAGCAGTTCTTC.

CDR3 loop: CASNRCRGGPWSYEQYF. The CDR3 region has the DNA TGTGCCAGCAATAGGTGTCGGGGGGGCCCTTGGTCTTACGAGCAGTACTTC. V usage is TRBV21-1 and J usage is TRBJ2-7; no check of the table's D call, TRBD2, against the DNA was made. TRBV21-1 is noted as a pseudogene. This CDR3 has 17 amino acids.

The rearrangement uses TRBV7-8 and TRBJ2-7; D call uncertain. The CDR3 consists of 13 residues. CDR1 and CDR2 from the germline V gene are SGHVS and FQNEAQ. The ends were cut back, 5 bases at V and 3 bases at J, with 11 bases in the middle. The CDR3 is CASSRSRFYEQYF. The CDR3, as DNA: TGTGCCAGCAGCAGATCGCGATTCTACGAGCAGTACTTC.

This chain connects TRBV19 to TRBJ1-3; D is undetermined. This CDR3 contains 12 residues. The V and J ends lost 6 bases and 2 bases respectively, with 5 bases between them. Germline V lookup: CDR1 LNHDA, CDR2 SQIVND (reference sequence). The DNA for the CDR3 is TGTGCCAGTAGATCCACTGGAAACACCATATATTTT. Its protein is CASRSTGNTIYF.

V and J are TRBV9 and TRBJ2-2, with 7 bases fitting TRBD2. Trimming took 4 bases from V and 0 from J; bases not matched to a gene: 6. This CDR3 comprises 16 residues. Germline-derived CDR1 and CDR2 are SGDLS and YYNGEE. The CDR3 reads CASSTLAGANTGELFF. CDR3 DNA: TGTGCCAGCAGCACCTTAGCGGGCGCGAACACCGGGGAGCTGTTTTTT. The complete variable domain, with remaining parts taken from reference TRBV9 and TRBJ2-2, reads DSGVTQTPKHLITATGQRVTLRCSPRSGDLSVYWYQQSLDQGLQFLIQYYNGEERAKGNILERFSAQQFPDLHSELNLSSLELGDSALYFCASSTLAGANTGELFFGEGSRLTVL.

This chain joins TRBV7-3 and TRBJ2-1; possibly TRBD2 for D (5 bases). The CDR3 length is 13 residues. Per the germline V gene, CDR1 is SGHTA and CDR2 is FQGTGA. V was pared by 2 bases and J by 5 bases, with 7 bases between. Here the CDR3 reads CASSLEGNNEQFF. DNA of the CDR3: TGTGCCAGCAGCTTAGAGGGAAACAATGAGCAGTTCTTC.

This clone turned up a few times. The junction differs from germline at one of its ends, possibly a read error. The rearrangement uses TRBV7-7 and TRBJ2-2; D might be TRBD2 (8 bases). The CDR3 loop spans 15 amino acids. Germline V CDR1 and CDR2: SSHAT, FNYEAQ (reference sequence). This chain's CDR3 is CASSSREGANGELFF. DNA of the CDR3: TGTGCTAGCAGCTCCCGGGAGGGGGCTAACGGGGAGCTGTTTTTT.

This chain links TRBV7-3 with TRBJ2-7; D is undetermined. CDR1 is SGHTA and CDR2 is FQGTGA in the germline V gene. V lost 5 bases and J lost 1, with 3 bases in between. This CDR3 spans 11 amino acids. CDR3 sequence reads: CASSHSYEQYF. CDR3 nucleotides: TGTGCCAGCAGCCATTCCTACGAGCAGTACTTC. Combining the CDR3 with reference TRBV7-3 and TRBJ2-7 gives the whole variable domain GAGVSQTPSNKVTEKGKYVELRCDPISGHTALYWYRQSLGQGPEFLIYFQGTGAADDSGLPNDRFFAVRPEGSVSTLKIQRTERGDSAVYLCASSHSYEQYFGPGTRLTVT.

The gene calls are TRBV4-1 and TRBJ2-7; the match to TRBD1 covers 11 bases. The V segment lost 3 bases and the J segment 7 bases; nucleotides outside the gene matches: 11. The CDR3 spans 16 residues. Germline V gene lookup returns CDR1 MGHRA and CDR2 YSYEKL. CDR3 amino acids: CASSHLRDRGGGEQYF. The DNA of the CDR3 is TGCGCCAGCAGCCACCTCCGGGACAGGGGGGGAGGAGAGCAGTACTTC.